This T cell receptor beta chain stems from a study of T cell responses to AZD1222 COVID-19 vaccine. Study findings and constraints: Close to half of spike-specific TCRs reportedly recognize unmutated variant regions.

Worth noting for this clone: Antigen unknown.

Data came from immunoSEQ multiplex PCR; TCRdb stores just in-frame clones and leaves some out. This table holds about 270,000 clones, almost 95% found once. Trimming pared 0 bases from V and 0 bases from J, leaving 12 bases between. The CDR3 is made up of 17 amino acids. Germline CDR1 is MGHRA and CDR2 is YSYEKL. V usage is TRBV4-1 and J usage is TRBJ1-3; D remains unclear. The sample in question was peripheral blood, obtained 28 days after the second AZD1222 dose. This TCR came from an adult who received the AZD1222 COVID-19 vaccine. The CDR3 DNA sequence: TGCGCCAGCAGCCAAGAGGTTGGACGGTTCTCTGGAAACACCATATATTTT. Amino acid sequence: CASSQEVGRFSGNTIYF.